Sequencing of this T cell receptor (beta chain) was carried out in a study of blood T cell repertoires in COVID-19. Study overall: Spain, Italy and the United States supplied samples that represented acute and convalescent COVID-19. PBMCs, B-cell-depleted T cells, or T cells provided the cDNA or gDNA that made up the material.

The CDR3 sequence is 13 residues long. Trimming stripped 2 bases from V and 4 bases from J, with 8 bases between. Germline V gives CDR1 LGHDT, CDR2 YNNKEL (reference sequence). Study processing details: Nucleated cell counts were estimated from reference gene primer amplification. The assay was immunoSEQ multiplex PCR, and TCRdb's table has in-frame clones only and misses some. For V, J and clone size, that table is used; D and trimming come from the DNA. The sample holds about 74,000 clones, 80% seen once. This chain uses TRBV3-1 (or the pseudogene TRBV3-2) with TRBJ2-5; weak D call: TRBD1 (7 bases). The sequencing sample was made of peripheral blood. The receptor was isolated from a human donor in a cohort sampled during active COVID-19. DNA for the CDR3: TGTGCCAGCAGCCAACAGGGGGGAGAGACCCAGTACTTC. Its translation: CASSQQGGETQYF.